This record concerns one TCR beta chain sequence. Its antigen is not identified. The TCRbeta library incorporated unique molecular identifiers. TCRdb reprocessed the PCR reads with MiXCR, giving one entry per CDR3 protein. Of a few hundred thousand distinct CDR3 sequences detected, about 9.9% appear once; the ten largest clones hold about a quarter. The CDR3 sequence is 15 residues long. The V and J ends lost 3 bases and 5 bases respectively, with 17 bases between them. Germline CDR1 MDHEN, CDR2 SYDVKM. The data belong to a study of T-cell reconstitution after alpha-beta-depleted transplantation in children. General study findings and limits: By one year post-transplant, T-cell counts and diversity largely arose from T cells that were newly produced. By about two months after transplant, alpha-beta T cells reportedly arose from several hundred graft clones that had expanded.

This TCR was recovered from a male patient between 2 and 10 years old who had a stem cell transplant for chronic granulomatous disease, so the T cells may come from the graft donor. The rearrangement joins TRBV28 to TRBJ2-7; D possibly corresponds to TRBD2 (7 bases). The material was peripheral blood, obtained 180 days after TCRalphabeta/CD19-depleted stem cell transplant. CDR3 nucleotide sequence: TGTGCCAGCAGTTTCCTATCGGGGGGCCGTCACGAGCAGTACTTC. This gives the protein CASSFLSGGRHEQYF. The complete variable domain, with remaining parts taken from reference TRBV28 and TRBJ2-7, reads DVKVTQSSRYLVKRTGEKVFLECVQDMDHENMFWYRQDPGLGLRLIYFSYDVKMKEKGDIPEGYSVSREKKERFSLILESASTNQTSMYLCASSFLSGGRHEQYFGPGTRLTVT.